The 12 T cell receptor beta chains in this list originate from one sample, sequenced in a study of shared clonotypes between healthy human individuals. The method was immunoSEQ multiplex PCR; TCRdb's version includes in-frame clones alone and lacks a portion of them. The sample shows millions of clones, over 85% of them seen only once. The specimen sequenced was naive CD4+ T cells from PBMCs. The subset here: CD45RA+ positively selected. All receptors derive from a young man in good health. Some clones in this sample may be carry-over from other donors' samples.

The CDR3 spells CASMLAAGNTGELFF. In DNA, the CDR3 is TGCGCCAGCATGCTAGCGGCAGGGAACACCGGGGAGCTGTTTTTT. The V call is TRBV5-1, the J call TRBJ2-2, with 7 bases identical to TRBD2. The CDR3 has 15 residues. Germline V gives CDR1 SGHRS, CDR2 YFSETQ. Germline trimming cut 6 bases from V and 1 base from J; bases unmatched to any gene: 6.

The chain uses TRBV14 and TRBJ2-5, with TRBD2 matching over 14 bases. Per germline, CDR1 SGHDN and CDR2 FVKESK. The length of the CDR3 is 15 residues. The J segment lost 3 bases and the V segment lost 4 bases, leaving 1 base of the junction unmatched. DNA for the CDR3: TGTGCCAGCAGCCGGACTAGCGGGAGGAAAGAGACCCAGTACTTC. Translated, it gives CASSRTSGRKETQYF.

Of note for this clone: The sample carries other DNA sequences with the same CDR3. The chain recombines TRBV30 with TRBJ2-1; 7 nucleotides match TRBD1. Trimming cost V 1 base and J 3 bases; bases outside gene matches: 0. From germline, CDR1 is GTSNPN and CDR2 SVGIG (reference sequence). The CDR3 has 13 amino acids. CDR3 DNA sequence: TGTGCCTGGAGTGGGGACAGCTACAATGAGCAGTTCTTC. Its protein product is CAWSGDSYNEQFF.

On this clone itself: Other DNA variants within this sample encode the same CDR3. CDR3 protein: CASSLGGNSGNTIYF. The CDR3 bases are TGTGCCAGCAGTTTGGGTGGGAACTCTGGAAACACCATATATTTT. J is TRBJ1-3 and V is TRBV27; D not certain. Trimming shortened V by 3 bases and J by 0 bases, and 9 bases separated the two germline ends. This CDR3 region has 15 residues. Germline V gene lookup returns CDR1 MNHEY and CDR2 SMNVEV (reference sequence).

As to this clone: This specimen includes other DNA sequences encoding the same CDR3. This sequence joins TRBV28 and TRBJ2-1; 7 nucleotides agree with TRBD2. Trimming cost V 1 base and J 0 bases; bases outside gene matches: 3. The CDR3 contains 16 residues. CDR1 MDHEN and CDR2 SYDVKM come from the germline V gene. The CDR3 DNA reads TGTGCCAGCAGTTTATTCGGCGGGAGCTCCTACAATGAGCAGTTCTTC. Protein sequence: CASSLFGGSSYNEQFF.

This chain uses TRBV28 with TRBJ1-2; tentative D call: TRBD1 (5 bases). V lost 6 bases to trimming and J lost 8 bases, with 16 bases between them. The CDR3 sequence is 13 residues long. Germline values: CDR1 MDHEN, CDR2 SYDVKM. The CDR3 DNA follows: TGTGCCAGCAGCCGACGGGACTTCGGGGGCTACACCTTC. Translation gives CASSRRDFGGYTF.

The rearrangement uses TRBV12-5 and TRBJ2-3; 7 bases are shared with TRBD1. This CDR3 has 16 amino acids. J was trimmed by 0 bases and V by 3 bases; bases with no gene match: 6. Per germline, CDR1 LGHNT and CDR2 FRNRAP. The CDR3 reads CASGFGQASSTDTQYF. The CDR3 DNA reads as TGTGCTAGTGGTTTTGGACAGGCCTCTAGCACAGATACGCAGTATTTT.

CDR3 bases: TGTGCCAGCTCACCAGCGACGGAATCTTATGGCTACACCTTC. Its translation is CASSPATESYGYTF. J is TRBJ1-2 and V is TRBV18; no firm D call. This CDR3 spans 14 amino acids. Germline CDR1 and CDR2: KGHSH and LQKENI. V gave up 2 bases and J gave up 5 bases, with 12 bases separating them.

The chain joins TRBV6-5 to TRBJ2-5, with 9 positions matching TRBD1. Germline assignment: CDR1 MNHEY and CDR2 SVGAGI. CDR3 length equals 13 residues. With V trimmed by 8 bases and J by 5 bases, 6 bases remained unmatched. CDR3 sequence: CASQTGGVETQYF. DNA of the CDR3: TGTGCCAGCCAAACAGGGGGCGTGGAGACCCAGTACTTC.

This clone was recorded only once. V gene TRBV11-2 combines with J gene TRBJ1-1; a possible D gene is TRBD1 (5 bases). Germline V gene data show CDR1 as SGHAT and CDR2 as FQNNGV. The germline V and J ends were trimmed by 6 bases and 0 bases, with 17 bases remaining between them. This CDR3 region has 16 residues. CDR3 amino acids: CASRPREGWVNTEAFF. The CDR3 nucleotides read TGTGCCAGCAGGCCGAGGGAGGGGTGGGTGAACACTGAAGCTTTCTTT.

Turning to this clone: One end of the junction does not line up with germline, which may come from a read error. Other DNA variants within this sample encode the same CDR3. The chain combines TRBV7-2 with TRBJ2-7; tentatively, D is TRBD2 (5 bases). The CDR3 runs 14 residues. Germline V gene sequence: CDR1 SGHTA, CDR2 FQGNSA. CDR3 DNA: TGTGCCAGCAGCTTAGGCGGGTCCATCTACGAACAGTACTTC. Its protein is CASSLGGSIYEQYF.

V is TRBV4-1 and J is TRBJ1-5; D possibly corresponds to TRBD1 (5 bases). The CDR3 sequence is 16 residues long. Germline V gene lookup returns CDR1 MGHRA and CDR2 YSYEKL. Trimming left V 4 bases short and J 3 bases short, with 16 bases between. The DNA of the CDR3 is TGCGCCAGCAGCCCCTTCCTCGGGGCCCTCAATCAGCCCCAGCATTTT. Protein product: CASSPFLGALNQPQHF.